This entry lists 4 T cell receptor beta chains sequenced from one sample in a study of T cells in Graves' hyperthyroidism and ophthalmopathy. The source material, RNA transcripts, was used to amplify TCR beta CDR3 regions. A set of HTBI primers served as the primers for a first-round RT-PCR of the TCR CDR3. One entry per CDR3 protein, called by TCRdb with MiXCR from the multiplex PCR reads. The repertoire holds approximately 530,000 distinct CDR3 sequences, roughly 21% seen once, with 45% to 50% in the top ten. Sequenced material: blood. These receptors were collected from a man aged 40-50 years with Graves' ophthalmopathy.

The rearrangement uses TRBV20-1 and TRBJ2-3; TRBD2 matches at 13 bases. The V and J ends lost 8 bases and 3 bases, in that order; junction bases with no gene match: 2. CDR1 is DFQATT, CDR2 SNEGSKA, per germline (reference sequence). The CDR3 is made up of 13 amino acids. CDR3 bases: TGCAGTCCGACTAGCGGGGGGACAGATACGCAGTATTTT. Its translation is CSPTSGGTDTQYF.

This clonotype was recorded at least ten times. J is TRBJ2-1 and V is TRBV5-1; D is unresolved. V lost 7 bases and J lost 0, with 11 bases in between. CDR1 SGHRS and CDR2 YFSETQ come from the germline V gene. There are 14 residues in the CDR3. The CDR3 DNA sequence: TGCGCCAGCTCCCAAATCAGCTCCTACAATGAGCAGTTCTTC. Protein product: CASSQISSYNEQFF.

V usage is TRBV3-1 and J usage is TRBJ1-2; D gene unclear. V lost 0 bases and J 8 bases, leaving 7 bases between the germline ends. The germline V gene encodes CDR1 LGHDT and CDR2 YNNKEL (reference sequence). This CDR3 is 12 amino acids long. CDR3 sequence reads: CASSQDFEGYTF. The CDR3 region has the DNA TGTGCCAGCAGCCAAGATTTCGAGGGCTACACCTTC. The full variable domain, completed using reference TRBV3-1 and TRBJ1-2, is DTAVSQTPKYLVTQMGNDKSIKCEQNLGHDTMYWYKQDSKKFLKIMFSYNNKELIINETVPNRFSPKSPDKAHLNLHINSLELGDSAVYFCASSQDFEGYTFGSGTRLTVV.

The chain has TRBV3-1 and TRBJ2-4; D possibly matches TRBD1 or TRBD2 (6 bases each). The CDR3 consists of 19 residues. Germline V gives CDR1 LGHDT, CDR2 YNNKEL (reference sequence). V lost 8 bases and J 2 bases, leaving 28 bases between the germline ends. CDR3 region: CASYKKGGSAIITKNIQYF. The CDR3 region has the DNA TGTGCCAGCTATAAAAAGGGGGGCTCCGCCATAATAACCAAAAACATTCAGTACTTC.